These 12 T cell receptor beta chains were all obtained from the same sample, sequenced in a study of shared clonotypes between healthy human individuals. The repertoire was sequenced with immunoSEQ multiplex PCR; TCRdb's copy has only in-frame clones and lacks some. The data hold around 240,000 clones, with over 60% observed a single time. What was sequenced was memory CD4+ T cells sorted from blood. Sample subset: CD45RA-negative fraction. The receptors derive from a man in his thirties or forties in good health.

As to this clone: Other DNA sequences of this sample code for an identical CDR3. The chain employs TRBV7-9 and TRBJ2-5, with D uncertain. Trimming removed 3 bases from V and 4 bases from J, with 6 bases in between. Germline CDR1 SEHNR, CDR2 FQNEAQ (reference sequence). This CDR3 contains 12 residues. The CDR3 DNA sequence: TGTGCCAGCAGCTTGGATTTAGAGACCCAGTACTTC. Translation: CASSLDLETQYF.

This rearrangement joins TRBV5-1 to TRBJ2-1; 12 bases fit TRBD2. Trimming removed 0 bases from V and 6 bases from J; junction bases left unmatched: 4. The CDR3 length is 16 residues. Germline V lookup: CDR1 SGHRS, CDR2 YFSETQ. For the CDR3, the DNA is TGCGCCAGCAGCTTGGAGACTAGCGGGAGTTTCAATGAGCAGTTCTTC. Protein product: CASSLETSGSFNEQFF.

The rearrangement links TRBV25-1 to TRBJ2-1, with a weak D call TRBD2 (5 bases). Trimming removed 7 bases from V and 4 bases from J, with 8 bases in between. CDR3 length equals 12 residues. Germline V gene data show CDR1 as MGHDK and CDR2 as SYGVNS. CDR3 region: CASNTRYNEQFF. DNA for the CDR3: TGTGCCAGCAATACTAGATACAATGAGCAGTTCTTC.

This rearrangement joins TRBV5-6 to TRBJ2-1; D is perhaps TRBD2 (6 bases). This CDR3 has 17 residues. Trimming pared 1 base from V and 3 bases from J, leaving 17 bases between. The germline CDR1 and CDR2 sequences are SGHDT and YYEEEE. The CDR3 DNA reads TGTGCCAGCAGCTTGAAAGTCCTAGCGACCATCTACAATGAGCAGTTCTTC. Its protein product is CASSLKVLATIYNEQFF. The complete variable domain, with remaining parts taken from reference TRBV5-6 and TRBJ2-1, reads DAGVTQSPTHLIKTRGQQVTLRCSPKSGHDTVSWYQQALGQGPQFIFQYYEEEERQRGNFPDRFSGHQFPNYSSELNVNALLLGDSALYLCASSLKVLATIYNEQFFGPGTRLTVL.

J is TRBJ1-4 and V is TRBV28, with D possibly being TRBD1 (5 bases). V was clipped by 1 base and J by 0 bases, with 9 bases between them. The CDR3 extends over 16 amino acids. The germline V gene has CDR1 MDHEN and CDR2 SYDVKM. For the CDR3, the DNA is TGTGCCAGCAGTTTATCGACAGCCCCAACTAATGAAAAACTGTTTTTT. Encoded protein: CASSLSTAPTNEKLFF. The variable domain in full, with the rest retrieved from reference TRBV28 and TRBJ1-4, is DVKVTQSSRYLVKRTGEKVFLECVQDMDHENMFWYRQDPGLGLRLIYFSYDVKMKEKGDIPEGYSVSREKKERFSLILESASTNQTSMYLCASSLSTAPTNEKLFFGSGTQLSVL.

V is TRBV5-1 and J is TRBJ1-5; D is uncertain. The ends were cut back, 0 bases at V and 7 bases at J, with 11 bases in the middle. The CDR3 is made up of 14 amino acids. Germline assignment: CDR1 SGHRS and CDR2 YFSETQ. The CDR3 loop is CASSLGLVGQPQHF. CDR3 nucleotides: TGCGCCAGCAGCTTGGGATTGGTAGGACAGCCCCAGCATTTT.

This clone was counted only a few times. The CDR3 reads CASSLVLAGRETQYF. The CDR3 DNA is TGTGCCAGCAGCTTAGTACTAGCGGGAAGGGAGACCCAGTACTTC. The chain has TRBV7-2 and TRBJ2-5; 10 bases are a match to TRBD2. V shed 1 base and J 5 bases; nucleotides not matched to a gene: 4. The V gene's germline CDR1 is SGHTA and CDR2 FQGNSA. The CDR3 length is 15 residues.

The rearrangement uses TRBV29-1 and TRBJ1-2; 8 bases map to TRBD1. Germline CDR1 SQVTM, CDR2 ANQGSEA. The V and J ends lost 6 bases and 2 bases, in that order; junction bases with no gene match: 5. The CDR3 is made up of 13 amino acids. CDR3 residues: CSVGTGPNYGYTF. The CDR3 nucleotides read TGCAGCGTCGGGACAGGCCCGAACTATGGCTACACCTTC.

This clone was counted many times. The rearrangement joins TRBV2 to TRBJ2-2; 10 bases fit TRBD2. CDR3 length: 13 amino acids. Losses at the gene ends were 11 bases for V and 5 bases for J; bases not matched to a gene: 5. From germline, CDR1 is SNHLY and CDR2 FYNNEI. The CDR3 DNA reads TGTGCCGGGAGCGGGAGGGAAACCGGGGAGCTGTTTTTT. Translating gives CAGSGRETGELFF.

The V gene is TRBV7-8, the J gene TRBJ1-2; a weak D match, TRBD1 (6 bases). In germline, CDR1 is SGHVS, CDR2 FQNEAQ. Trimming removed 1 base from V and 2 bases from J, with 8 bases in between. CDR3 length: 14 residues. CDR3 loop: CASSLGGANYGYTF. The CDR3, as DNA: TGTGCCAGCAGCTTAGGGGGGGCCAACTATGGCTACACCTTC.

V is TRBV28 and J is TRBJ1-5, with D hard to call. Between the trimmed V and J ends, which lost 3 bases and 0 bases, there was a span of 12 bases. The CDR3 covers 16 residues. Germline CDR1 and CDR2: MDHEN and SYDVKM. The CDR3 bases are TGTGCCAGCAGTTTCAGAGAAGCATATAGCAATCAGCCCCAGCATTTT. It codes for CASSFREAYSNQPQHF. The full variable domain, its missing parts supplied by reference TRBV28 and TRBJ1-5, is DVKVTQSSRYLVKRTGEKVFLECVQDMDHENMFWYRQDPGLGLRLIYFSYDVKMKEKGDIPEGYSVSREKKERFSLILESASTNQTSMYLCASSFREAYSNQPQHFGDGTRLSIL.

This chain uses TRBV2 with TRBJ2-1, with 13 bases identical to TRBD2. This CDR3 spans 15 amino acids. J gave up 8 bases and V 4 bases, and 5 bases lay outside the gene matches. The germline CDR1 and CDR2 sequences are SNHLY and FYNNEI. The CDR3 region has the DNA TGTGCCAGCAGTGGAAGACTAGCGGGAGGCGATGAGCAGTTCTTC. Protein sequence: CASSGRLAGGDEQFF.